Listed below are T cell receptor beta chains from one sample, sequenced in a study of cytomegalovirus exposure and HLA in healthy donors. The repertoire was sequenced with immunoSEQ multiplex PCR; TCRdb's copy has only in-frame clones and lacks some. The sample comprises 75,000 to 100,000 clones, approximately 73% of which are singletons, and roughly 3.5% rests with the top ten. The sequenced material came from PBMCs. The receptor set was obtained from a man aged 35-49 years in good health and CMV-seronegative. Both conserved end residues are trimmed from each CDR3. Each record gives: clone size, J gene, V gene, CDR3 protein. The size field is filled for only some rows; it gives once, few, many or a size class.

NA	TRBJ2-7	TRBV30	AWSVTSYEQY
NA	TRBJ2-7	TRBV7-9	ASSTGLAGLYSYEQY
NA	TRBJ2-7	TRBV7-8	ASSLSNRGEQY
NA	TRBJ1-2	TRBV7-2	ASSLGQGGYGYT
NA	TRBJ1-5	TRBV30	AWSYGGGNQPQH
NA	TRBJ1-3	TRBV21-1	ASSKTEWSGNTIY
NA	TRBJ2-1	TRBV7-6	ASSPPGGSNNEQF
NA	TRBJ1-1	TRBV15	ATSGLRDGTEAF
NA	TRBJ1-1	TRBV30	AWSVEGYTEAF
NA	TRBJ1-2	TRBV19	ASSISGQTYYGYT
NA	TRBJ2-1	TRBV7-7	ASSLNRVSYNEQF
NA	TRBJ2-3	TRBV13	ASSQTSTDTQY
NA	TRBJ2-2	TRBV10-3	AISSGTVNTGELF
NA	TRBJ2-3	TRBV5-4	ASSPVEGDTQY
NA	TRBJ2-7	TRBV7-2	ASSLAFSGYEQY
NA	TRBJ2-1	TRBV19	ASSMRALGVRGIDNEQF
NA	TRBJ1-6	TRBV5-1	ASSYQTGNDNSPLH
NA	TRBJ2-1	TRBV5-4	ASSFSDSTNEQF
NA	TRBJ1-2	TRBV30	AWIRWDRDGYT
few	TRBJ2-3	TRBV29-1	SVILGGDTQY
NA	TRBJ1-4	TRBV6-4	ASGPTGRPIEKLF
NA	TRBJ2-2	TRBV28	ASVSIPGLAGLNTGELF
NA	TRBJ2-1	TRBV7-8	ASSYLQGIFYNEQF
few	TRBJ1-2	TRBV2	AITRDRGRSYGYT